Listed here is a single T cell receptor (beta chain). The data are from a study of blood T cell repertoires in COVID-19. Study-level information: From T cells, B-cell-depleted T cells, or PBMCs came the material, which was cDNA or gDNA.

The method was immunoSEQ multiplex PCR; TCRdb's version includes in-frame clones alone and lacks a portion of them. Of fewer than 350,000 clones detected, over 75% appear once; the ten largest clones hold 6% to 7%. This CDR3 spans 17 amino acids. CDR1 is SGHNT and CDR2 is YENEEA in the germline V gene. Trimming shortened V by 0 bases and J by 4 bases, and 17 bases separated the two germline ends. Source material: peripheral blood. The J gene is TRBJ2-3, the V gene TRBV11-3; weak D call: TRBD1 (6 bases). The TCR was taken from a woman aged 25 to 45 with COVID-19, enrolled during active disease. The CDR3 region is CASSLDSTRGWADTQYF. Here the CDR3 DNA reads TGTGCCAGCAGCTTAGATTCGACCAGGGGTTGGGCAGATACGCAGTATTTT.